Below, 21 T cell receptor beta chains from the same sample are listed, as sequenced in a study of ipilimumab plus nivolumab after autologous stem cell transplantation. Produced via immunoSEQ multiplex PCR; TCRdb's table is partial and in-frame only. Among 43,000 or so clones listed, around nine tenths were seen once. Sequenced material: PBMCs, taken in a trial of ipilimumab plus nivolumab as post-transplant consolidation. The receptors were gathered from a male donor with multiple myeloma.

This chain connects TRBV5-1 to TRBJ2-3; 7 positions match TRBD1. The CDR3 runs 15 residues. The germline gives CDR1 SGHRS, CDR2 YFSETQ. Trimming removed 3 bases from V and 1 base from J; junction bases left unmatched: 5. Here the CDR3 DNA reads TGCGCCAGCAGCTCGGCAGGACAGGGCACAGATACGCAGTATTTT. The encoded protein is CASSSAGQGTDTQYF.

This clone was seen just once. V is TRBV28 and J is TRBJ2-6; D may be TRBD2 (7 bases). This CDR3 is 15 amino acids long. Germline CDR1 MDHEN, CDR2 SYDVKM. Trimming stripped 6 bases from V and 0 bases from J, with 9 bases between. CDR3 amino acids: CASRGGGSGANVLTF. CDR3 coding DNA: TGTGCCAGCAGGGGAGGGGGCTCTGGGGCCAACGTCCTGACTTTC. The entire variable domain, with the rest obtained from reference TRBV28 and TRBJ2-6, is as follows: DVKVTQSSRYLVKRTGEKVFLECVQDMDHENMFWYRQDPGLGLRLIYFSYDVKMKEKGDIPEGYSVSREKKERFSLILESASTNQTSMYLCASRGGGSGANVLTFGAGSRLTVL.

This rearrangement joins TRBV6-5 to TRBJ1-3; tentatively, D is TRBD1 (5 bases). This CDR3 is 14 amino acids long. V dropped 5 bases and J dropped 0 bases, with 8 bases sitting between them. The germline CDR1 and CDR2 sequences are MNHEY and SVGAGI. The DNA for the CDR3 is TGTGCCAGCAGTGTACAGGTCTCTGGAAACACCATATATTTT. This translates into CASSVQVSGNTIYF.

The chain uses TRBV4-1 and TRBJ1-1; TRBD1 might be the D (6 bases). The CDR3 has 18 residues. V was clipped by 0 bases and J by 1 base, with 18 bases between them. The V gene's germline CDR1 is MGHRA and CDR2 YSYEKL. The CDR3 coding sequence is TGCGCCAGCAGCCAAGAGGTGGACAGAGTAGGGGCGAACACTGAAGCTTTCTTT. Residues: CASSQEVDRVGANTEAFF.

The chain links TRBV6-4 to TRBJ1-1; D perhaps matches TRBD1 (5 bases). Germline V lookup: CDR1 MRHNA, CDR2 SNTAGT. V was pared by 6 bases and J by 3 bases, with 14 bases between. The CDR3 is 14 residues long. This CDR3 is CASSSQGGDTEAFF. The CDR3 DNA reads as TGTGCCAGCAGCTCGCAGGGTGGGGACACTGAAGCTTTCTTT.

J is TRBJ2-5 and V is TRBV10-3; 13 bases are shared with TRBD2. Trimming at V came to 8 bases and at J to 3 bases, leaving 3 bases not matched to a gene. The V gene's germline CDR1 is ENHRY and CDR2 SYGVKD. The CDR3 runs 14 residues. CDR3 coding DNA: TGTGCCATCGGGACTAGCGGGGAAAAAGAGACCCAGTACTTC. Amino acids: CAIGTSGEKETQYF.

This clone was counted once. This chain uses TRBV6-5 with TRBJ2-7; 11 bases are a match to TRBD2. Germline CDR1 MNHEY, CDR2 SVGAGI. Trimming removed 3 bases from V and 0 bases from J; junction bases left unmatched: 4. CDR3 length equals 16 residues. The CDR3 is CASSYSGLADSYEQYF. The CDR3 nucleotides are TGTGCCAGCAGTTATTCGGGACTAGCGGACTCCTACGAGCAGTACTTC.

J is TRBJ2-3 and V is TRBV5-1; TRBD2 agrees at 16 bases. V lost 0 bases to trimming and J lost 7 bases; unmatched junction nucleotides: 8. This CDR3 spans 18 amino acids. Per germline, CDR1 SGHRS and CDR2 YFSETQ. The CDR3 DNA follows: TGCGCCAGCAGCTTGGAACCTCGGGGACTAGCGGGAGGGAATACGCAGTATTTT. Protein product: CASSLEPRGLAGGNTQYF.

The V call is TRBV7-4, the J call TRBJ2-7, with a tentative D call TRBD2 (5 bases). The V gene lost 5 bases and the J gene lost 2 bases, with 22 bases spanning the gap. This CDR3 is built from 17 residues. The germline gives CDR1 SGHVT, CDR2 SQSDAQ. The CDR3 nucleotides read TGTGCCAGCAGCCCCCGGGGTGCGCACCGGGGTCCCTACGAGCAGTACTTC. Translating it yields CASSPRGAHRGPYEQYF.

The chain carries TRBV6-5 and TRBJ2-1; D may be TRBD1 or TRBD2 (6 bases each). V was pared by 5 bases and J by 10 bases, with 9 bases between. The CDR3 is 11 residues long. Germline V gene data show CDR1 as MNHEY and CDR2 as SVGAGI. CDR3 region: CASSGGHEQFF. In DNA form, the CDR3 reads TGTGCCAGCAGTGGGGGGCACGAGCAGTTCTTC.

The V and J genes are TRBV18 and TRBJ1-2; D not certain. This CDR3 region has 14 residues. V was shortened by 6 bases and J by 3 bases, with 14 bases between the two germline ends. Germline values: CDR1 KGHSH, CDR2 LQKENI. The CDR3 is CASSPSSGDYGYTF. The CDR3 DNA sequence: TGTGCCAGCTCCCCGTCGAGTGGTGACTATGGCTACACCTTC.

V gene TRBV2 combines with J gene TRBJ2-3, with no clear D. Germline V gives CDR1 SNHLY, CDR2 FYNNEI. The V end was cut by 2 bases, the J end by 5 bases, with 8 bases between. The length of the CDR3 is 13 residues. The CDR3 bases are TGTGCCAGCAGTGAAACCCGGCAAGATACGCAGTATTTT. This translates into CASSETRQDTQYF.

This chain uses TRBV18 with TRBJ2-2; D gene ambiguous. The CDR3 runs 14 residues. Germline lookup yields CDR1 KGHSH and CDR2 LQKENI. Trimming took off 5 bases at V and 3 bases at J, with 10 bases between the two ends. In DNA form, the CDR3 reads TGTGCCAGCTCATCTACAGAGTACACCGGGGAGCTGTTTTTT. Encoded protein: CASSSTEYTGELFF.

This clone appeared a few times. This rearrangement joins TRBV19 to TRBJ1-2, with D hard to call. Germline values: CDR1 LNHDA, CDR2 SQIVND (reference sequence). The ends were cut back, 0 bases at V and 8 bases at J, with 10 bases in the middle. CDR3 size: 13 residues. CDR3 in amino acids: CASSIEGRIGYTF. DNA of the CDR3: TGTGCCAGTAGTATAGAGGGGAGGATCGGCTACACCTTC.

The chain employs TRBV9 and TRBJ1-1; D is ambiguous. CDR1 and CDR2 (germline): SGDLS, YYNGEE. The ends were cut back, 4 bases at V and 7 bases at J, with 14 bases in the middle. The CDR3 consists of 13 residues. The CDR3 here is CASSPAVFGEAFF. CDR3 DNA sequence: TGTGCCAGCAGCCCGGCCGTTTTCGGTGAAGCTTTCTTT.

The CDR3 sequence is CASSATGGVADTQYF. The CDR3 DNA sequence: TGCGCCAGCAGCGCAACGGGGGGAGTCGCAGATACGCAGTATTTT. The chain employs TRBV5-1 and TRBJ2-3; 7 bases are a match to TRBD2. The CDR3 has 15 amino acids. Germline CDR1 SGHRS, CDR2 YFSETQ. With 4 bases clipped from V and 4 bases from J, the junction kept 9 bases outside the gene matches.

J is TRBJ1-6 and V is TRBV4-3, with D perhaps TRBD1 (5 bases). This CDR3 is built from 15 residues. V was trimmed by 4 bases and J by 7 bases, leaving 14 bases between them. Germline-derived CDR1 and CDR2 are LGHNA and YSLEER. The CDR3, as DNA: TGCGCCAGCAGCCCCGGTGCGGGGCGGAATTCACCCCTCCACTTT. Its translation: CASSPGAGRNSPLHF.

CDR3 DNA sequence: TGTGCCTGGGGGGGGAGGACCATTCCGAACACCGGGGAGCTGTTTTTT. This encodes CAWGGRTIPNTGELFF. The chain joins TRBV30 to TRBJ2-2, with a possible D match to TRBD2 (6 bases). The CDR3 spans 16 residues. Per the germline V gene, CDR1 is GTSNPN and CDR2 is SVGIG (reference sequence). Trimming removed 5 bases from V and 0 bases from J, with 16 bases in between. The whole variable domain, filled in from reference TRBV30 and TRBJ2-2, reads SQTIHQWPATLVQPVGSPLSLECTVEGTSNPNLYWYRQAAGRGLQLLFYSVGIGQISSEVPQNLSASRPQDRQFILSSKKLLLSDSGFYLCAWGGRTIPNTGELFFGEGSRLTVL.

The chain carries TRBV5-6 and TRBJ1-5; TRBD1 might be the D (5 bases). Trimming took 4 bases from V and 11 from J, leaving 10 bases between them. This CDR3 comprises 11 residues. The germline CDR1 and CDR2 sequences are SGHDT and YYEEEE. DNA for the CDR3: TGTGCCAGCAGCCCCGGGGGGGCCCAGCATTTT. Translated: CASSPGGAQHF.

The rearrangement joins TRBV10-3 to TRBJ1-4; D gene ambiguous. V was pared by 3 bases and J by 8 bases, with 16 bases between. The CDR3 contains 15 residues. Germline V lookup: CDR1 ENHRY, CDR2 SYGVKD. CDR3 residues: CAISEVGRQDEKLFF. The CDR3 DNA sequence: TGTGCCATCAGTGAAGTCGGACGGCAGGACGAAAAACTGTTTTTT.

The CDR3 sequence: CAWSIVGRSSYEQYF. As DNA, the CDR3 is TGTGCCTGGAGCATCGTGGGCAGGAGCTCCTACGAGCAGTACTTC. The V gene is TRBV30, the J gene TRBJ2-7; D not certain. CDR3 length: 15 amino acids. CDR1 is GTSNPN and CDR2 is SVGIG in the germline V gene (reference sequence). V lost 3 bases and J 0 bases, leaving 15 bases between the germline ends.